The sample holds a few counts of the clone carrying this TCR beta chain. As yet, its antigen is unknown. The sample originates from a study of T cell repertoires in cytomegalovirus infection. Study-wide context: Well-studied HLA-B-restricted epitopes and recently identified HLA-C-restricted epitopes of CMV were both used in the study. Notes on the study in general: The cumulative frequency of public TCR beta families identified carriers of CMV plus the relevant HLA.

TCRdb used MiXCR to reprocess the reads, holding one entry per CDR3 protein. The table has around 71,000 distinct CDR3 sequences, roughly 22% seen once. The sequence derives from a human donor in good health (CMV status not recorded). Some clones in this sample may be carry-over from other donors' samples. Sample: CD8+ T cells from cultured PBMCs, taken from culture after CMV antigen stimulation.

CDR3 amino acids: CASSPITGGTDTQYF. In DNA, the CDR3 is TGTGCCAGCAGCCCAATAACAGGAGGCACAGATACGCAGTATTTT. The J gene is TRBJ2-3, the V gene TRBV9, with D maybe TRBD1 (5 bases). CDR3 length: 15 residues. Looked up from germline, CDR1 is SGDLS and CDR2 is YYNGEE. The ends were cut back, 4 bases at V and 1 base at J, with 13 bases in the middle.